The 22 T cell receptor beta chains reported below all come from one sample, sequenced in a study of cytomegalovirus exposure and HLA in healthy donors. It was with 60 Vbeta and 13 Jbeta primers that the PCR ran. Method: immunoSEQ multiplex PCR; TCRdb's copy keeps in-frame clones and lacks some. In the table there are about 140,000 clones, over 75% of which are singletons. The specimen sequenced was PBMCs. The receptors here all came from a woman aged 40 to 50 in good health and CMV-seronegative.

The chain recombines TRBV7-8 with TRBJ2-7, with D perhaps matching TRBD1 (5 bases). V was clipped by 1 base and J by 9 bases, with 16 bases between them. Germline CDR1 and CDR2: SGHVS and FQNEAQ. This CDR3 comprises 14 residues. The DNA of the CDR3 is TGTGCCAGCAGCTTAGGCCAGGTGGGGCTCCGGCAGTACTTC. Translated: CASSLGQVGLRQYF.

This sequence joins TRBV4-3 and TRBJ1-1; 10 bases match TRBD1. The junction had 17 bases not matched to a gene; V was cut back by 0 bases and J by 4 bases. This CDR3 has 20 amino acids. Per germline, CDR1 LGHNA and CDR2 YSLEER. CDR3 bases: TGCGCCAGCAGCCAAGATCTATCAGACAGGGGGCCCATTAGCGGCACTGAAGCTTTCTTT. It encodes CASSQDLSDRGPISGTEAFF.

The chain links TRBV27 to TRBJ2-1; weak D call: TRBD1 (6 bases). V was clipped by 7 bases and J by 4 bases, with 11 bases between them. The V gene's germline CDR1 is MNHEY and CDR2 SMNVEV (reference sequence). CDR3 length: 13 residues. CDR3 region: CASTGTTYNEQFF. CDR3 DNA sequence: TGTGCCAGCACTGGGACAACATACAATGAGCAGTTCTTC.

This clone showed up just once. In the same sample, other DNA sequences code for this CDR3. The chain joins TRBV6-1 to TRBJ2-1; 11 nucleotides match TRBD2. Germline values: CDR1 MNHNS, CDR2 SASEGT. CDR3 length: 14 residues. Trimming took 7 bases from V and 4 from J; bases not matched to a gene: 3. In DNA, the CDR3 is TGTGCCAGCACTGGGACTAGCGGTTACAATGAGCAGTTCTTC. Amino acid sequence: CASTGTSGYNEQFF.

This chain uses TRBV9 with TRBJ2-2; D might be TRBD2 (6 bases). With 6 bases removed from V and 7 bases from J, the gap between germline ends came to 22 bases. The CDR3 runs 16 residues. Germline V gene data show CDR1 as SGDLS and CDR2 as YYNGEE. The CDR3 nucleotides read TGTGCCAGCATCAATGGGGAGCGGGCGCAAGGCGGGGAGCTGTTTTTT. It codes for CASINGERAQGGELFF.

CDR3 residues: CASSEANRGLGYTF. CDR3 DNA sequence: TGTGCCAGCAGTGAAGCAAACAGGGGGCTTGGCTACACCTTC. The V and J genes are TRBV2 and TRBJ1-2; TRBD1 matches 9 bases. Trimming at V came to 0 bases and at J to 7 bases, leaving 3 bases not matched to a gene. The CDR3 totals 14 residues. The germline CDR1 and CDR2 sequences are SNHLY and FYNNEI.

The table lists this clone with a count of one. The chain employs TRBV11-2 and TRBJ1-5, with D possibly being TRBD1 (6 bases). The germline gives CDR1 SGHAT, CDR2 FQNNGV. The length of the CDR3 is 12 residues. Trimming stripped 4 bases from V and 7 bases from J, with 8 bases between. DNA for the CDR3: TGTGCCAGCAGCTCCACAGGGCAGCCCCAGCATTTT. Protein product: CASSSTGQPQHF.

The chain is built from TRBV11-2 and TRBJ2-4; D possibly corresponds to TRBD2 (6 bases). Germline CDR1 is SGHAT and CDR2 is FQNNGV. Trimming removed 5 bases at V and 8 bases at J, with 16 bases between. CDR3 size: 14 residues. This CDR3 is CASSPRVRDDIQYF. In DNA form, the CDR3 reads TGTGCCAGCAGCCCCCGGGTGCGGGATGACATTCAGTACTTC.

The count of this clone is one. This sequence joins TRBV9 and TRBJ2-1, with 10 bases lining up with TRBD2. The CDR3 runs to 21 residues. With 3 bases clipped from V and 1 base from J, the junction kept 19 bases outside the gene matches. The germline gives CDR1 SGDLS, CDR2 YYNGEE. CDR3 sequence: CASSAPSIAGGVLGSYNEQFF. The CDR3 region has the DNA TGTGCCAGCAGCGCCCCTTCTATAGCGGGAGGAGTATTGGGGTCCTACAATGAGCAGTTCTTC.

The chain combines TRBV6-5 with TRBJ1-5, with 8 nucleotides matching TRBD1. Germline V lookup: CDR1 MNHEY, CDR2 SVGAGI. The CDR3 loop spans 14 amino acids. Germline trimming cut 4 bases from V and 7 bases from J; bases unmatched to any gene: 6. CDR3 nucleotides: TGTGCCAGCAGTTTAACAGGGGGGTTACAGCCCCAGCATTTT. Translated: CASSLTGGLQPQHF.

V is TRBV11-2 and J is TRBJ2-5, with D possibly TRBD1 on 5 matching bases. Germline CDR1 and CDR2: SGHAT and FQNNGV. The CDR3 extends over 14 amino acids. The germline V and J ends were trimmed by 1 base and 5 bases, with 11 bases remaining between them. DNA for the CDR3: TGTGCCAGCAGCTTAGCAGGGTTAGAGGAGACCCAGTACTTC. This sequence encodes CASSLAGLEETQYF.

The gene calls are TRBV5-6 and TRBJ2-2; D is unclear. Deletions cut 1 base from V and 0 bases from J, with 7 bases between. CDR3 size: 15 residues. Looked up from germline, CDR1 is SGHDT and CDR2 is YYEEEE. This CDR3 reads CASSLIQTNTGELFF. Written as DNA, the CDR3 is TGTGCCAGCAGCTTGATACAGACGAACACCGGGGAGCTGTTTTTT.

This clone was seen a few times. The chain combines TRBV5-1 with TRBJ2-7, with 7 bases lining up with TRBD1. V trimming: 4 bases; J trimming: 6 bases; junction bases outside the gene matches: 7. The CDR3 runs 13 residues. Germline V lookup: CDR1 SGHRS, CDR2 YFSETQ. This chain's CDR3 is CASSTHTGVEQYF. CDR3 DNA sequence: TGCGCCAGCAGCACACACACAGGGGTCGAGCAGTACTTC.

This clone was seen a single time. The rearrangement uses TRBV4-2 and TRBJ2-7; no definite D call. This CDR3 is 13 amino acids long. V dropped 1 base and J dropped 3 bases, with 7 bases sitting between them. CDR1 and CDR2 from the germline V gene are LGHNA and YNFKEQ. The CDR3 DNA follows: TGTGCCAGCAGCCAAGCGTCAGTCTACGAGCAGTACTTC. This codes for CASSQASVYEQYF.

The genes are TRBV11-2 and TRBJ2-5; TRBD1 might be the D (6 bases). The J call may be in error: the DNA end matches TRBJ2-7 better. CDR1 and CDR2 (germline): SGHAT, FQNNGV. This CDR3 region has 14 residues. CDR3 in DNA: TGTGCCAGCAGTCTCCAGGCAGGGGACTACGAGCAGTACTTC. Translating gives CASSLQAGDYEQYF.

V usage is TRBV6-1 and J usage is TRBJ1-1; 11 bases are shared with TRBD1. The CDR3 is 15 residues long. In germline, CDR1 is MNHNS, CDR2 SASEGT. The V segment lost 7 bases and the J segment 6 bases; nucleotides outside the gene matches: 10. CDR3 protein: CASTPGQGVVAEAFF. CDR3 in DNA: TGTGCCAGCACCCCGGGACAGGGGGTTGTAGCTGAAGCTTTCTTT.

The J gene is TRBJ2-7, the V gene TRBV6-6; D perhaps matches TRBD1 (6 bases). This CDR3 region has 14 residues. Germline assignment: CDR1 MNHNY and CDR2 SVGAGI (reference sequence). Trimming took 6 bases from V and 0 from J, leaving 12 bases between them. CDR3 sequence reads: CASRPNRVSYEQYF. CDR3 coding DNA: TGTGCCAGCAGACCAAACAGGGTCTCCTACGAGCAGTACTTC.

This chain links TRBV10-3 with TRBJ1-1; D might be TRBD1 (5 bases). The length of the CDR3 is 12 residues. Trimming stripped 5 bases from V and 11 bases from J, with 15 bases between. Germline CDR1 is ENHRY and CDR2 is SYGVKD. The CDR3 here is CAISQGSRVAFF. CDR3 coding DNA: TGTGCCATCAGTCAGGGTTCTCGTGTGGCTTTCTTT.

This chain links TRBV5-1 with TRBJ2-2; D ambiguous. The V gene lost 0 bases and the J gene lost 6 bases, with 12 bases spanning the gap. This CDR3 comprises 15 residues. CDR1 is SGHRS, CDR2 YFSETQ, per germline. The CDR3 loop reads CASSLGAGPSGELFF. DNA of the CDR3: TGCGCCAGCAGCTTGGGGGCAGGCCCATCCGGGGAGCTGTTTTTT.

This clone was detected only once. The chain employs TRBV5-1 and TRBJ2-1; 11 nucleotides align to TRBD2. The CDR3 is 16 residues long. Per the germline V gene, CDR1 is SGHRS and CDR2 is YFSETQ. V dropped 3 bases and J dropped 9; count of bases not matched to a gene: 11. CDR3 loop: CASSSSGTSGSGEQFF. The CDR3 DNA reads TGCGCCAGCAGCTCATCCGGGACTAGCGGCTCCGGTGAGCAGTTCTTC.

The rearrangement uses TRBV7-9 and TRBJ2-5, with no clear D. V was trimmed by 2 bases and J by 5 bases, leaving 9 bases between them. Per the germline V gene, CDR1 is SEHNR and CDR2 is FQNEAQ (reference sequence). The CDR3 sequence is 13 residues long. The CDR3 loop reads CASSLPGYETQYF. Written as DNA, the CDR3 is TGTGCCAGCAGCTTACCGGGTTATGAGACCCAGTACTTC.

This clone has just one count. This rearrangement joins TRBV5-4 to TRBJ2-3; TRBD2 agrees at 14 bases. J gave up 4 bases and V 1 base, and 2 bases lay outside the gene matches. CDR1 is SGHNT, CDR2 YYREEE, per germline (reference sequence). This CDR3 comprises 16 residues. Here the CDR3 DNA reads TGTGCCAGCAGCTTGCTGACTAGCGGGAGGGCAGATACGCAGTATTTT. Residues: CASSLLTSGRADTQYF.